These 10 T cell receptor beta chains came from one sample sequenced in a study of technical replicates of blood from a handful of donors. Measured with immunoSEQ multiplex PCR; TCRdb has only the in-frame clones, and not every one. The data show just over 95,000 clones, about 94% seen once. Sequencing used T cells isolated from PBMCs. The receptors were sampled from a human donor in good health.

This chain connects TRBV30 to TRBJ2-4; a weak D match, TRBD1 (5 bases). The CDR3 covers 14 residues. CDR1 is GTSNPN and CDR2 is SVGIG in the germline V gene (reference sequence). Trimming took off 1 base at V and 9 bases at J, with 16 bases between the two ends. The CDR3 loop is CAWSEGERGAIQYF. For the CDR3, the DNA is TGTGCCTGGAGTGAAGGGGAACGTGGGGCCATTCAGTACTTC.

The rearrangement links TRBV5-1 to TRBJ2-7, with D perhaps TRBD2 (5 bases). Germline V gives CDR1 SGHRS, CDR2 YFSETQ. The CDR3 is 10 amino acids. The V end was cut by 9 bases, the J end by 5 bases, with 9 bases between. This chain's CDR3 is CATFGNEQYF. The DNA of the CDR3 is TGCGCCACCTTCGGGAACGAGCAGTACTTC. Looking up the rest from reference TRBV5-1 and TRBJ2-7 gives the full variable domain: KAGVTQTPRYLIKTRGQQVTLSCSPISGHRSVSWYQQTPGQGLQFLFEYFSETQRNKGNFPGRFSGRQFSNSRSEMNVSTLELGDSALYLCATFGNEQYFGPGTRLTVT.

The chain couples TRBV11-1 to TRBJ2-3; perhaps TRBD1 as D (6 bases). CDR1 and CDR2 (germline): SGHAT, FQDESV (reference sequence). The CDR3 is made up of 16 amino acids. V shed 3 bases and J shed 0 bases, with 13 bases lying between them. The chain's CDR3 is CASSFLTGLSTDTQYF. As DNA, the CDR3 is TGTGCCAGCAGCTTCCTGACAGGCCTTAGCACAGATACGCAGTATTTT. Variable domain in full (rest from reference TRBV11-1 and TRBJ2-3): EAEVAQSPRYKITEKSQAVAFWCDPISGHATLYWYRQILGQGPELLVQFQDESVVDDSQLPKDRFSAERLKGVDSTLKIQPAELGDSAMYLCASSFLTGLSTDTQYFGPGTRLTVL.

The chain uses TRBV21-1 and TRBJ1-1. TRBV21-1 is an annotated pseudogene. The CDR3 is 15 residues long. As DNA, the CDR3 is TGTGCCAGCAGCAAAATTGAGCGGGGGACCACTGAAGCTTTCTTT. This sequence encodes CASSKIERGTTEAFF.

This chain's CDR3 is CASSIGTTSYEQYF. CDR3 coding DNA: TGTGCCAGCAGCATCGGGACTACAAGCTACGAGCAGTACTTC. The V gene is TRBV21-1, the J gene TRBJ2-7; the table's D call TRBD2 went unverified against the DNA. TRBV21-1 is marked as a pseudogene. The CDR3 totals 14 residues.

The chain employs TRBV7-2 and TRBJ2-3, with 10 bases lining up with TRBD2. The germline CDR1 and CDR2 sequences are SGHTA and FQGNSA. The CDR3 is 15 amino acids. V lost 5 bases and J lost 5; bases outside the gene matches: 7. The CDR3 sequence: CASSPSGRARDTQYF. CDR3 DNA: TGTGCCAGCAGCCCCAGCGGGAGGGCCAGAGATACGCAGTATTTT. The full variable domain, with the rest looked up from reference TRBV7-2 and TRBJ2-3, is GAGVSQSPSNKVTEKGKDVELRCDPISGHTALYWYRQSLGQGLEFLIYFQGNSAPDKSGLPSDRFSAERTGGSVSTLTIQRTQQEDSAVYLCASSPSGRARDTQYFGPGTRLTVL.

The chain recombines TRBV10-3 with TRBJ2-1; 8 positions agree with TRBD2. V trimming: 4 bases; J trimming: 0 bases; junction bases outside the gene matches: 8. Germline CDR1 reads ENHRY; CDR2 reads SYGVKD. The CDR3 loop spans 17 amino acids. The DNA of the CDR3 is TGTGCCATCAGTGCGGGGCGGGAGGCTAGCTCCTACAATGAGCAGTTCTTC. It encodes CAISAGREASSYNEQFF.

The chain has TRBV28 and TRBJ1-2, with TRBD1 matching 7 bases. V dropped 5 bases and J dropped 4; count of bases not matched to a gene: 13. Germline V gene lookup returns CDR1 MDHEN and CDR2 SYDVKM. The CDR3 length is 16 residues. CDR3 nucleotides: TGTGCCAGCAGTCTTGACCGACAGGGTCGTCCCTATGGCTACACCTTC. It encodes CASSLDRQGRPYGYTF.

The CDR3 here is CASSLVGRDNEQFF. The CDR3 DNA sequence: TGTGCCAGCAGCTTAGTAGGCAGGGACAATGAGCAGTTCTTC. The chain carries TRBV11-3 and TRBJ2-1; TRBD1 might be the D (5 bases). The germline V and J ends were trimmed by 1 base and 5 bases, with 9 bases remaining between them. The CDR3 runs 14 residues. The germline V gene has CDR1 SGHNT and CDR2 YENEEA.

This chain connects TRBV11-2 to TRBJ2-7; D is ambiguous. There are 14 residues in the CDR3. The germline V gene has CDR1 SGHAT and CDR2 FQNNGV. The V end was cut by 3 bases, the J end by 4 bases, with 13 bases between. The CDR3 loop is CASSFNLRKYEQYF. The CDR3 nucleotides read TGTGCCAGCAGCTTCAACCTCAGGAAGTACGAGCAGTACTTC. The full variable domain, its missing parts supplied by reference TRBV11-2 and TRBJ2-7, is EAGVAQSPRYKIIEKRQSVAFWCNPISGHATLYWYQQILGQGPKLLIQFQNNGVVDDSQLPKDRFSAERLKGVDSTLKIQPAKLEDSAVYLCASSFNLRKYEQYFGPGTRLTVT.